The 14 T cell receptor beta chains listed next were all sequenced from one sample in a study of tumor and adjacent non-tumor tissue in lung cancer. A modified ARM-PCR protocol with three rounds of nested PCR amplified TCRbeta. TCRdb reprocessed the multiplex PCR reads with MiXCR, giving one entry per CDR3 protein. The sample lists fewer than 120,000 distinct CDR3 sequences, approximately 87% occurring once. The template was RNA from unsorted bulk tissue. The sequenced sample was lung tumor tissue. These receptors were obtained from a man aged 70 or older with non-small cell lung cancer.

Details on this clonotype: Since the CDR3 does not end with the conserved phenylalanine or tryptophan, this likely comes from a read error. The chain combines TRBV6-2 or TRBV6-3 with TRBJ2-1; 8 positions match TRBD2. Germline CDR1 reads MNHEY; CDR2 reads SVGEGT. The CDR3 totals 15 residues. In DNA form, the CDR3 reads TGTGTCAGCAGTTCGGGACTAGGCATTACCAATGAGCAGTTCATC. The encoded protein is CVSSSGLGITNEQFI.

About this clonotype itself: It may be a read error: a sequence one base away is much more abundant. This chain links TRBV20-1 with TRBJ1-5; 8 nucleotides agree with TRBD1. This CDR3 has 15 amino acids. Germline CDR1 DFQATT, CDR2 SNEGSKA (reference sequence). For the CDR3, the DNA is TGCAGTGCTAGAGAAGCAGGGGGCTCCAATCGGCCCCAGCATTTT. Translation gives CSAREAGGSNRPQHF.

A word on this clonotype: The junction departs from the called germline gene at one end, perhaps through a read error. The V gene is TRBV4-3, the J gene TRBJ2-4; possibly TRBD1 for D (6 bases). From germline, CDR1 is LGHNA and CDR2 YSLEER. This CDR3 contains 14 residues. The CDR3 spells CASNQTGAKNIEYF. The DNA for the CDR3 is TGCGCCAGCAACCAGACAGGAGCCAAAAACATTGAGTACTTC.

This chain connects TRBV28 to TRBJ2-2, with D uncertain. The V and J ends lost 1 base and 9 bases respectively, with 15 bases between them. The CDR3 has 15 amino acids. CDR1 and CDR2 from the germline V gene are MDHEN and SYDVKM. CDR3 sequence: CASSLLQTYTWELFF. The CDR3 DNA reads TGTGCCAGCAGTTTATTACAGACCTACACTTGGGAGCTGTTTTTT.

For this clonotype: This likely comes from a read error, as the CDR3 has no conserved phenylalanine or tryptophan at its end. Because the CDR3's place on the DNA is in doubt, the DNA is left out and the CDR3 is given as listed by TCRdb. The rearrangement uses TRBV6-2 or TRBV6-3 and TRBJ1-1. From germline, CDR1 is MNHEY and CDR2 SVGEGT. The CDR3 adds up to 12 amino acids, both ends counted. The CDR3 here is CASRDRNTEAFV.

The chain couples TRBV4-2 to TRBJ1-2; possible D gene TRBD1, 5 bases. CDR1 and CDR2 from the germline V gene are LGHNA and YNFKEQ. The CDR3 contains 15 residues. The ends were cut back, 0 bases at V and 11 bases at J, with 19 bases in the middle. The DNA of the CDR3 is TGTGCCAGCAGCCAAGAAGCCAGGGAGCAGCGGGGATACACCTTC. Its translation is CASSQEAREQRGYTF.

Points on this clonotype: Here the CDR3 omits its conserved ending phenylalanine or tryptophan, so a read error is the likely source. This chain links TRBV6-2 or TRBV6-3 with TRBJ2-1; TRBD2 matches at 8 bases. CDR3 size: 15 residues. The V gene's germline CDR1 is MNHEY and CDR2 SVGEGT. V trimming: 5 bases; J trimming: 13 bases; junction bases outside the gene matches: 16. Here the CDR3 reads CASSPGLGNTNEQFS. In DNA, the CDR3 is TGTGCCAGCAGTCCGGGACTAGGCAATACCAACGAACAGTTCTCC.

As for this clonotype: No conserved phenylalanine or tryptophan ends this CDR3, so it is likely a read error. It is unclear where the CDR3 begins or ends on the DNA, so no DNA is shown, and the CDR3 is as TCRdb lists it. The genes are TRBV11-2 and TRBJ2-1; the table's D call of TRBD2 was not tested on the DNA. Inclusive of both ends, the CDR3 amounts to 16 amino acids. The germline V gene has CDR1 SGHAT and CDR2 FQNNGV. The CDR3 reads CASSKTSGSTYNEQLL.

The V and J genes are TRBV5-6 and TRBJ2-7; 9 positions agree with TRBD2. After removal of 5 bases from V and 6 bases from J, the junction contained 12 bases not matched to a gene. Looked up from germline, CDR1 is SGHDT and CDR2 is YYEEEE. The CDR3 has 15 residues. This chain's CDR3 is CASSFRIAGAFEQYF. CDR3 nucleotides: TGTGCCAGCAGTTTCCGAATAGCGGGAGCCTTCGAGCAGTACTTC.

To note about this clonotype: One end of the junction is discordant with germline, which a read error may explain. The chain employs TRBV6-6 and TRBJ2-4; 7 nucleotides line up with TRBD1. Germline V gives CDR1 MNHNY, CDR2 SVGAGI (reference sequence). This CDR3 comprises 16 residues. The CDR3 DNA follows: TGTGCCAGCAGTGTCGAACAGGGGTTCGCCAAAAACATTCAGTATTTC. This sequence encodes CASSVEQGFAKNIQYF.

V is TRBV11-2 and J is TRBJ2-7; weak D call: TRBD1 (6 bases). The CDR3 spans 14 residues. Trimming removed 5 bases from V and 10 bases from J, with 21 bases in between. Germline V lookup: CDR1 SGHAT, CDR2 FQNNGV. The CDR3 bases are TGTGCCAGCAGCGAGGACAGCATAAGCTACGGACAGTACTTC. This sequence encodes CASSEDSISYGQYF.

To note about this clonotype: The CDR3 carries no conserved terminal phenylalanine or tryptophan, so it likely arises from a read error. The chain recombines TRBV11-3 with TRBJ2-1; tentative D call: TRBD1 (6 bases). The CDR3 spans 16 residues. Germline CDR1 SGHNT, CDR2 YENEEA. CDR3 in DNA: TGTACCAGCAGCTTAGATCCCACTGGGGGCAGGGGTGAGCAGTTCTCC. It yields the protein CTSSLDPTGGRGEQFS.

A word on this clonotype: Germline is not matched at one junction end, which may reflect a read error. The CDR3 reads CTSSEGQAPEQFF. As DNA, the CDR3 is TGCACCAGCAGTGAGGGACAGGCACCTGAGCAGTTCTTC. V usage is TRBV10-1 and J usage is TRBJ2-1, with 8 bases fitting TRBD1. CDR1 and CDR2 (germline): WNHNN, SYGVQD (reference sequence). This CDR3 is 13 amino acids long.

A word on this clonotype: A read error may produce the germline difference seen at one junction end. The CDR3 sequence is CRVEDRTNEKPFF. In DNA, the CDR3 is TGCCGCGTTGAAGACAGGACTAATGAAAAACCGTTTTTT. The V and J genes are TRBV29-1 and TRBJ1-4, with D possibly TRBD1 on 6 matching bases. Germline values: CDR1 SQVTM, CDR2 ANQGSEA. This CDR3 is 13 amino acids long.